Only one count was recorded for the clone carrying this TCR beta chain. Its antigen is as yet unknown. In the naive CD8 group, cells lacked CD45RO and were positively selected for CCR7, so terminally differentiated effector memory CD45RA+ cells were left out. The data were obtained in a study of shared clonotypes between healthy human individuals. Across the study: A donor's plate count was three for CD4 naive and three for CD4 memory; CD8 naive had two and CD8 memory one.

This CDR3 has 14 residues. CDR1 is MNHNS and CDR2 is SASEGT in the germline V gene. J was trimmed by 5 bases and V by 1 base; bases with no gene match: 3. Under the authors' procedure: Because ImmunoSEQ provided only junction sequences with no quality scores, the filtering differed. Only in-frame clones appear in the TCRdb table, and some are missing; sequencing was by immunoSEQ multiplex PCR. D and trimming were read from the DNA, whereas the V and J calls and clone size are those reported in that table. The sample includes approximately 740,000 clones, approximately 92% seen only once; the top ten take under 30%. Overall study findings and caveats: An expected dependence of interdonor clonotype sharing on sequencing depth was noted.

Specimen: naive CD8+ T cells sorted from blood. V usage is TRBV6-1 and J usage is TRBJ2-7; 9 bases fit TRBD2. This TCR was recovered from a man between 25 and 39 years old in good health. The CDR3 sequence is CASSEVAGADEQYF. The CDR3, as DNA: TGTGCCAGCAGTGAAGTAGCGGGAGCAGACGAGCAGTACTTC.